Each of the 15 T cell receptor beta chains below was sequenced from the same sample in a study of blood T cells in healthy people across ages. A J-beta primer mix and a sample-barcoded 5' primer were used in a second PCR of about 7 to 12 cycles. TCRdb reprocessed the 5' RACE reads via MiXCR and lists one record per CDR3 protein. Of 650,000 to 1,000,000 distinct CDR3 sequences in the sample, 30% to 45% were seen once. The sample was blood. Receptors originate from a man younger than 30 in good health.

This clonotype came up a few times. V usage is TRBV20-1 and J usage is TRBJ2-7; D possibly uses TRBD1 or TRBD2 (6 bases each). Deletions cut 5 bases from V and 2 bases from J, with 13 bases between. The CDR3 has 13 amino acids. Germline CDR1 DFQATT, CDR2 SNEGSKA (reference sequence). This CDR3 reads CSAQLEGAYEQYF. In nucleotides, the CDR3 is TGCAGTGCTCAACTGGAGGGGGCCTACGAGCAGTACTTC.

This clonotype has more than one count but fewer than ten. The rearrangement links TRBV20-1 to TRBJ2-3; 10 bases agree with TRBD2. CDR3 length: 14 residues. CDR1 is DFQATT, CDR2 SNEGSKA, per germline (reference sequence). Trimming removed 3 bases from V and 5 bases from J; junction bases left unmatched: 5. The CDR3 spells CSASLAGVEDTQYF. The DNA of the CDR3 is TGCAGTGCTAGCCTAGCGGGGGTCGAAGATACGCAGTATTTT.

V and J are TRBV28 and TRBJ2-1; no firm D call. The CDR3 totals 13 residues. The ends were cut back, 5 bases at V and 7 bases at J, with 12 bases in the middle. Germline assignment: CDR1 MDHEN and CDR2 SYDVKM. The CDR3 is CASSAYPRNEQFF. In nucleotides, the CDR3 is TGTGCCAGCAGTGCATACCCTCGGAATGAGCAGTTCTTC.

The sample holds many counts of this clonotype. The rearrangement joins TRBV6-5 to TRBJ1-6, with 7 bases that match TRBD1. Germline V gene lookup returns CDR1 MNHEY and CDR2 SVGAGI. The CDR3 has 14 residues. V lost 5 bases and J lost 6; bases outside the gene matches: 4. CDR3 coding DNA: TGTGCCAGCAGTCGGGACAGAAGTAATTCACCCCTCCACTTT. Translated, it gives CASSRDRSNSPLHF.

The chain couples TRBV6-5 to TRBJ2-2; 9 bases align to TRBD2. CDR1 is MNHEY and CDR2 is SVGAGI in the germline V gene. The V gene end was trimmed by 0 bases and the J gene end by 3 bases; junction bases not matched to a gene: 11. CDR3 size: 19 residues. The CDR3 here is CASSYSGNGGGADTGELFF. CDR3 sequence (DNA): TGTGCCAGCAGTTACTCTGGGAACGGCGGGGGGGCCGACACCGGGGAGCTGTTTTTT.

The rearrangement joins TRBV29-1 to TRBJ2-6; no reliable D call. Germline CDR1 SQVTM, CDR2 ANQGSEA. Trimming removed 1 base from V and 7 bases from J, with 8 bases in between. The CDR3 extends over 13 amino acids. CDR3 loop: CSVEGLGANVLTF. DNA of the CDR3: TGCAGCGTTGAAGGGCTAGGTGCCAACGTCCTGACTTTC.

This rearrangement joins TRBV6-5 to TRBJ2-7, with D perhaps TRBD2 (5 bases). V was pared by 9 bases and J by 4 bases, with 16 bases between. The CDR3 extends over 13 amino acids. Germline assignment: CDR1 MNHEY and CDR2 SVGAGI. CDR3 in amino acids: CASSETTGYEQYF. As DNA, the CDR3 is TGTGCCAGTAGTGAAACCACGGGGTACGAGCAGTACTTC.

This CDR3 is CTSSRDYHEQYF. CDR3 DNA: TGCACCAGCAGCCGGGACTACCACGAGCAGTACTTC. The gene calls are TRBV1 and TRBJ2-5; the D call of TRBD2 is as the table states it, not checked on the DNA. The J call may be incorrect, as the DNA end agrees better with TRBJ2-7. TRBV1 is listed as a pseudogene. This CDR3 has 12 amino acids.

V is TRBV5-1 and J is TRBJ2-3; 11 bases line up with TRBD2. This CDR3 contains 18 residues. After removal of 3 bases from V and 3 bases from J, the junction contained 12 bases not matched to a gene. Per germline, CDR1 SGHRS and CDR2 YFSETQ. The CDR3 reads CASSSIPSSGGQTDTQYF. CDR3 nucleotide sequence: TGCGCCAGCAGCTCGATTCCGTCTAGCGGGGGGCAAACAGATACGCAGTATTTT.

This clonotype was seen only a few times. The V call is TRBV7-6, the J call TRBJ2-7, with D hard to call. This CDR3 region has 14 residues. V dropped 1 base and J dropped 1 base, with 8 bases sitting between them. Germline CDR1 is SGHVS and CDR2 is FNYEAQ. The CDR3 region is CASSLVVDSYEQYF. The CDR3 bases are TGTGCCAGCAGCTTAGTAGTAGATTCCTACGAGCAGTACTTC. The full variable domain, with the rest looked up from reference TRBV7-6 and TRBJ2-7, is GAGVSQSPRYKVTKRGQDVALRCDPISGHVSLYWYRQALGQGPEFLTYFNYEAQQDKSGLPNDRFSAERPEGSISTLTIQRTEQRDSAMYRCASSLVVDSYEQYFGPGTRLTVT.

This clonotype occurred a few times. The V call is TRBV28, the J call TRBJ2-5; D not resolved. V was shortened by 6 bases and J by 1 base, with 18 bases between the two germline ends. The germline CDR1 and CDR2 sequences are MDHEN and SYDVKM. This CDR3 spans 16 amino acids. DNA for the CDR3: TGTGCCAGCAGCCTCTGGCCCAGGAATGGCCAAGAGACCCAGTACTTC. Translation gives CASSLWPRNGQETQYF.

About this clonotype: A much larger clone lies one base from this, so it may be a read error. The chain carries TRBV4-1 and TRBJ2-1; no clear D. The CDR3 runs 16 residues. The germline CDR1 and CDR2 sequences are MGHRA and YSYEKL. V was trimmed by 3 bases and J by 7 bases, leaving 19 bases between them. CDR3 in amino acids: CASSHNTRTLGNEQFF. The CDR3 DNA reads as TGCGCCAGCAGCCATAATACCAGGACCTTAGGAAATGAGCAGTTCTTC.

V usage is TRBV12-3 or TRBV12-4 and J usage is TRBJ2-3; possibly TRBD1 for D (5 bases). There are 12 residues in the CDR3. V lost 6 bases to trimming and J lost 4 bases, with 8 bases between them. The CDR3 is CASRLGPDTQYF. The CDR3 region has the DNA TGTGCCAGCAGATTGGGGCCAGATACGCAGTATTTT.

This clonotype has a count of ten or more. This chain joins TRBV5-1 and TRBJ1-1, with 8 bases identical to TRBD1. The junction had 6 bases not matched to a gene; V was cut back by 4 bases and J by 1 base. The CDR3 covers 15 residues. CDR1 SGHRS and CDR2 YFSETQ come from the germline V gene. In DNA, the CDR3 is TGCGCCAGCAGCCCGTCGACAGGGGAGAACACTGAAGCTTTCTTT. This gives the protein CASSPSTGENTEAFF.

This clonotype showed up just a few times. This chain uses TRBV5-1 with TRBJ2-1, with TRBD2 identical over 10 bases. Germline V gives CDR1 SGHRS, CDR2 YFSETQ. V dropped 4 bases and J dropped 7; count of bases not matched to a gene: 8. The CDR3 covers 15 residues. CDR3 DNA sequence: TGCGCCAGCAGCGCGAGCGGGGGGGTCGGAAATGAGCAGTTCTTC. This translates into CASSASGGVGNEQFF.